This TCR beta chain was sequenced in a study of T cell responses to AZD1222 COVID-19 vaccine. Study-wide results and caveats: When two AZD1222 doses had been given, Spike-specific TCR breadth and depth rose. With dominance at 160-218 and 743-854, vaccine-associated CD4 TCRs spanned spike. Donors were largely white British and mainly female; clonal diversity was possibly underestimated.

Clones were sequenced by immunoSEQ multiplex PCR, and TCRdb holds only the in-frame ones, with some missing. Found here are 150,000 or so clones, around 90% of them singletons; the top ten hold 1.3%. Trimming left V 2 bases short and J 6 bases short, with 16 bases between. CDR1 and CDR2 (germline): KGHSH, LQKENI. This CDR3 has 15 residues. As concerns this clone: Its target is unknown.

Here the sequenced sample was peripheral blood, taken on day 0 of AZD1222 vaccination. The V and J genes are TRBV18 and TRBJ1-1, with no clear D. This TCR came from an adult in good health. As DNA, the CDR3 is TGTGCCAGCTCACCAGTCTCTTCCGGTAACCCTGAAGCTTTCTTT. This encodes CASSPVSSGNPEAFF.